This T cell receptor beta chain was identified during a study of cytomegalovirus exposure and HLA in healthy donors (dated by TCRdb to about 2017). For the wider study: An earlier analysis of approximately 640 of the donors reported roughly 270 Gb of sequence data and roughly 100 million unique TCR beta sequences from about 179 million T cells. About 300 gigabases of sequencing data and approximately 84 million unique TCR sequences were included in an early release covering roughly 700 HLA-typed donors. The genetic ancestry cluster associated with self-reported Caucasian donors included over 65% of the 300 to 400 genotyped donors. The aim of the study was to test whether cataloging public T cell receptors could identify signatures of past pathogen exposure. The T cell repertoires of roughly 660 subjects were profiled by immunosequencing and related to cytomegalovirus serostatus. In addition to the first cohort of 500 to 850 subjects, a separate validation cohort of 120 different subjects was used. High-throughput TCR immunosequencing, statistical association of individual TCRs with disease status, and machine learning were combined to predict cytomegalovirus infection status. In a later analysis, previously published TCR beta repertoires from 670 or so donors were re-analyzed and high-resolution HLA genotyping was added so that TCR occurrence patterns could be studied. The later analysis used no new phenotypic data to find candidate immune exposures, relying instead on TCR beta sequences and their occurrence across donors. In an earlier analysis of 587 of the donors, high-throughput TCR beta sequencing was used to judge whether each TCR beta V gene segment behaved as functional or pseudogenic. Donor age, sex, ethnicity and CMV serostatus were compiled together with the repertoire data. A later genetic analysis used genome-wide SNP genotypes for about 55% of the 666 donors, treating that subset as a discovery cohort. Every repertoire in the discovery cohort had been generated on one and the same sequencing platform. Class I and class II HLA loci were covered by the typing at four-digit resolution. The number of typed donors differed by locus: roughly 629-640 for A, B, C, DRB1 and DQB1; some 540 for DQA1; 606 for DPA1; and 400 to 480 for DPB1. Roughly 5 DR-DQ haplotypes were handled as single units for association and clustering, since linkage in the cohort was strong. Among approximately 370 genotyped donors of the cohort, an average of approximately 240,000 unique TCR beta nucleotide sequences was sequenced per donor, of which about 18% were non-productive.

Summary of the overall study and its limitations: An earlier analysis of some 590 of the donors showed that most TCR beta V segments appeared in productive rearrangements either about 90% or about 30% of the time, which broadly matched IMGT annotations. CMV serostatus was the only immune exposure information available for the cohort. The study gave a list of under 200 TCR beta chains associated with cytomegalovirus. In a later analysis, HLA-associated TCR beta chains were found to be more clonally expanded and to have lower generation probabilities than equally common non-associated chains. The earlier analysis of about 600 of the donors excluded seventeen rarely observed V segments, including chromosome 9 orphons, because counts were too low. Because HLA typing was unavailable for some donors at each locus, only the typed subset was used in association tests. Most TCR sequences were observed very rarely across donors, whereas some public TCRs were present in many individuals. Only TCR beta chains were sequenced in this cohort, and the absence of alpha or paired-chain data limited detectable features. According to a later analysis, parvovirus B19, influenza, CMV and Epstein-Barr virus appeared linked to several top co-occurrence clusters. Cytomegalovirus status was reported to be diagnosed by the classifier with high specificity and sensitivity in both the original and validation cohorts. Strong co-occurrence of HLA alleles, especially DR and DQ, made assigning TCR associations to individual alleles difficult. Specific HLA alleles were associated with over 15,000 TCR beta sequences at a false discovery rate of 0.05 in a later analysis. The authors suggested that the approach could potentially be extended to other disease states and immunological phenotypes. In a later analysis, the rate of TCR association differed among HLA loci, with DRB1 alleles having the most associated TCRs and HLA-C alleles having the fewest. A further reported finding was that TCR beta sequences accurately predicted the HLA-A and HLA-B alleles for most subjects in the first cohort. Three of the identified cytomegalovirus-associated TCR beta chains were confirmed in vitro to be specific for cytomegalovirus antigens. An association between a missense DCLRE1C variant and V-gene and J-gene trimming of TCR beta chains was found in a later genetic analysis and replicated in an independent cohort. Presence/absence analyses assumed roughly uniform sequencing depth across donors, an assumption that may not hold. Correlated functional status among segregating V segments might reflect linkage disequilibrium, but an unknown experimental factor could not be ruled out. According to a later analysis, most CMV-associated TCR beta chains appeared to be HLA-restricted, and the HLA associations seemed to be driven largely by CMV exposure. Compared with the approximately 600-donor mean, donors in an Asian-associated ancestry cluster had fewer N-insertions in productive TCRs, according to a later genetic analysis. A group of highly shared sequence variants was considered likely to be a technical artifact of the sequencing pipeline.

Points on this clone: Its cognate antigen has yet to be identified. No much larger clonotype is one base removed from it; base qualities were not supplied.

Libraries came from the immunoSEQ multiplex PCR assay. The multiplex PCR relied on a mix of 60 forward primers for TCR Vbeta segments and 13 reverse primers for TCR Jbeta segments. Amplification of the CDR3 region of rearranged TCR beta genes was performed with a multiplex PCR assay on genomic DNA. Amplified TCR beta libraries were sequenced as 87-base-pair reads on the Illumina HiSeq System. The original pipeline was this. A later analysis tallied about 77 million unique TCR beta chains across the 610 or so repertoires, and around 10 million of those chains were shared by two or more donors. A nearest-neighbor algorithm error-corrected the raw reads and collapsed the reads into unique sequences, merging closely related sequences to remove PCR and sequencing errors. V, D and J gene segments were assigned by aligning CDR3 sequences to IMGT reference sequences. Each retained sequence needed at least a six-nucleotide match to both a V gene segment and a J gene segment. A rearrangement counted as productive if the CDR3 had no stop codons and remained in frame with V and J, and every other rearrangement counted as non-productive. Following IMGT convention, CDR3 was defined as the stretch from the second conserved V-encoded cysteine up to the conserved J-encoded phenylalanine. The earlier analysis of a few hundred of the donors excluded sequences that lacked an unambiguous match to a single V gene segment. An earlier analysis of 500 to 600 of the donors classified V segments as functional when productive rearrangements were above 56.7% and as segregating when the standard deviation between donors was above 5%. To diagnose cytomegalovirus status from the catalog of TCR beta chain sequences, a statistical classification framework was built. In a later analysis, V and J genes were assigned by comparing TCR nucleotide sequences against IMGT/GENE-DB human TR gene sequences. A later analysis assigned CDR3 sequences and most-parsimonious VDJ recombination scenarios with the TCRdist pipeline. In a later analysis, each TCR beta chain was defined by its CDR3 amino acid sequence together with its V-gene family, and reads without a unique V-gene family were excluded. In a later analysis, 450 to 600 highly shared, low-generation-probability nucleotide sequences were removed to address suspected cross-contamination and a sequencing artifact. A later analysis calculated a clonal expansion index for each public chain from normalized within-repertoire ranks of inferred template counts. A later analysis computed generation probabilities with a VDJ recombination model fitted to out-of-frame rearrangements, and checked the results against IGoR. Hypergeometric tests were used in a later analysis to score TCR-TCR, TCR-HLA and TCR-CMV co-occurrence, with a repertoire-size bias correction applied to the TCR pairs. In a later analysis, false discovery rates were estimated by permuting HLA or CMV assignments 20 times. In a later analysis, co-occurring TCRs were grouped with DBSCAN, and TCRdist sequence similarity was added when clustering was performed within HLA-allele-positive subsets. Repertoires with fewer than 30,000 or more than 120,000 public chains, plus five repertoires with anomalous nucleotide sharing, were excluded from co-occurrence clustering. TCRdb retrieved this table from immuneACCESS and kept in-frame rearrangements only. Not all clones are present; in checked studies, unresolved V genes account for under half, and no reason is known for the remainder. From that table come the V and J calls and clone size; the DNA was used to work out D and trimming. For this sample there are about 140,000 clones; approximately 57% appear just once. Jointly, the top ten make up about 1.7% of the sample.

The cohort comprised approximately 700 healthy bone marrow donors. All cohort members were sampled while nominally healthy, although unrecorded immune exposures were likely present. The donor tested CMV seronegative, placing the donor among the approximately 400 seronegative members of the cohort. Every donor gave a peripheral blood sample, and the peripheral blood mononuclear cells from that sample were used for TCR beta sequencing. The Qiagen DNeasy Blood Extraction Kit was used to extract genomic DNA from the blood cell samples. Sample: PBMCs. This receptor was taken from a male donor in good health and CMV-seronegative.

In nucleotide form, the sequence is TGTGCCAGTAGTACCCCCGGGGGGGGCATCTTGAATCAGCCCCAGCATTTT. This is translated as CASSTPGGGILNQPQHF. The rearranged chain carries TRBV19 and TRBJ1-5; a tentative D call is TRBD1 (6 bases match). V was cut back by 4 bases and J by 4 bases, leaving a gap of 20 bases between them. The germline V gene encodes CDR1 LNHDA and CDR2 SQIVND (reference sequence). The cysteine opens and the phenylalanine closes a CDR3 of 17 amino acids. The retained sequence is limited to the CDR3, 51 bases, with the frame set at the first base.